This T cell receptor beta chain was identified in a study of T-cell reconstitution after alpha-beta-depleted transplantation in children. This clonotype has ten or more counts. Preparation of the TCRbeta library used unique molecular identifiers. TCRdb reanalysed the PCR reads using MiXCR and keeps one entry per CDR3 protein. The table shows roughly 20,000 distinct CDR3 sequences, with around 9.9% occurring only once. The receptor was isolated from a human donor who donated a stem cell graft to a child with chronic granulomatous disease. The source material was PBMCs from the stem cell graft donor, sampled from the stem cell graft.

CDR3 loop: CSVESRYYGYTF. CDR3 sequence (DNA): TGCAGCGTTGAGTCCCGCTATTATGGCTACACCTTC. The chain employs TRBV29-1 and TRBJ1-2; D not resolved. The CDR3 is 12 amino acids. The germline V and J ends were trimmed by 3 bases and 5 bases, with 10 bases remaining between them. The germline V gene has CDR1 SQVTM and CDR2 ANQGSEA.